The 30 T cell receptor beta chains below come from one sample, sequenced in a study of T cell repertoires in cytomegalovirus infection. TCRdb re-analysed the reads in MiXCR, keeping a single row per CDR3 protein. The table records some 150,000 distinct CDR3 sequences, around 30% of them present only once. No antigen is known for these receptors. Sequenced here: CD8+ T cells from cultured PBMCs, sampled from culture after CMV antigen stimulation. The source of these receptors is a human donor in good health (CMV status not recorded). Some clones in this sample may be carry-over from other donors' samples.

The CDR3 sequence is CASSLGDRASGNTIYF. The CDR3 DNA sequence: TGTGCCAGCAGCTTAGGGGACAGGGCCTCTGGAAACACCATATATTTT. The chain uses TRBV7-4 and TRBJ1-3; 9 positions agree with TRBD1. Germline V CDR1 and CDR2: SGHVT, SQSDAQ. The J segment lost 0 bases and the V segment lost 1 base, leaving 1 base of the junction unmatched. This CDR3 region has 16 residues. The complete variable domain, with remaining parts taken from reference TRBV7-4 and TRBJ1-3, reads GAGVSQSPRYKVAKRGRDVALRCDSISGHVTLYWYRQTLGQGSEVLTYSQSDAQRDKSGRPSGRFSAERPERSVSTLKIQRTEQGDSAVYLCASSLGDRASGNTIYFGEGSWLTVV.

The rearrangement uses TRBV20-1 and TRBJ1-1; D call uncertain. V was trimmed by 3 bases and J by 4 bases, leaving 9 bases between them. CDR1 and CDR2 from the germline V gene are DFQATT and SNEGSKA (reference sequence). This CDR3 has 12 residues. The CDR3 DNA reads as TGCAGTGCTAGTTCTGGCCCCACTGAAGCTTTCTTT. Amino acids: CSASSGPTEAFF.

The CDR3 protein is CASVEGSSTDTQYF. The CDR3, as DNA: TGTGCCAGCGTCGAGGGGTCGAGCACAGATACGCAGTATTTT. The chain combines TRBV2 with TRBJ2-3; perhaps D is TRBD1 or TRBD2 (5 bases each). The germline gives CDR1 SNHLY, CDR2 FYNNEI. The length of the CDR3 is 14 residues. The germline V and J ends were trimmed by 8 bases and 0 bases, with 12 bases remaining between them.

This clonotype was recorded at least ten times. J is TRBJ2-7 and V is TRBV7-8; D assignment may be TRBD1 or TRBD2 (6 bases each). This CDR3 comprises 14 residues. Germline values: CDR1 SGHVS, CDR2 FQNEAQ. V gave up 5 bases and J gave up 4 bases, with 15 bases separating them. The CDR3 protein is CASSPPGASYEQYF. The CDR3 DNA reads as TGTGCCAGCAGCCCCCCGGGGGCTTCGTACGAGCAGTACTTC.

This clonotype was detected a few times. The rearrangement joins TRBV19 to TRBJ2-1, with 7 bases lining up with TRBD2. J was trimmed by 5 bases and V by 5 bases; bases with no gene match: 9. The CDR3 covers 15 residues. Germline-derived CDR1 and CDR2 are LNHDA and SQIVND (reference sequence). The CDR3 DNA reads as TGTGCCAGTAGTCCACTCCCGGGGGGACACAATGAGCAGTTCTTC. The encoded protein is CASSPLPGGHNEQFF.

This clonotype has just a few counts. This chain links TRBV4-1 with TRBJ2-2; 11 bases line up with TRBD2. V dropped 1 base and J dropped 0; count of bases not matched to a gene: 4. The CDR3 totals 18 residues. Germline values: CDR1 MGHRA, CDR2 YSYEKL. CDR3 coding DNA: TGCGCCAGCAGCCAAGTCCCTAGCGGGGGGACGAACACCGGGGAGCTGTTTTTT. This gives the protein CASSQVPSGGTNTGELFF.

The V gene is TRBV28, the J gene TRBJ2-2; the D gene is possibly TRBD2 (5 bases). The length of the CDR3 is 12 residues. Germline V lookup: CDR1 MDHEN, CDR2 SYDVKM. V was trimmed by 7 bases and J by 7 bases, leaving 10 bases between them. CDR3 amino acids: CASNDYGGELFF. The CDR3 coding sequence is TGTGCCAGCAACGACTACGGCGGGGAGCTGTTTTTT.

J is TRBJ2-1 and V is TRBV11-2; maybe TRBD2 (6 bases). Trimming removed 3 bases at V and 6 bases at J, with 9 bases between. The length of the CDR3 is 13 residues. Germline V gives CDR1 SGHAT, CDR2 FQNNGV. The CDR3 coding sequence is TGTGCCAGCAGCTTCACTAGCAGCAATGAGCAGTTCTTC. Amino acid sequence: CASSFTSSNEQFF.

The chain employs TRBV6-1 and TRBJ1-5; D is uncertain. The CDR3 contains 13 residues. V lost 8 bases, J lost 1 base, and 9 bases lay in between. Germline V gene sequence: CDR1 MNHNS, CDR2 SASEGT. CDR3 sequence reads: CASEEWSNQPQHF. DNA of the CDR3: TGTGCCAGCGAAGAGTGGAGCAATCAGCCCCAGCATTTT.

CDR3 sequence: CASSYSTLKETQYF. CDR3 in DNA: TGTGCCAGCAGTTACTCTACCCTAAAAGAGACCCAGTACTTC. J is TRBJ2-5 and V is TRBV6-6; no firm D call. The CDR3 sequence is 14 residues long. V lost 0 bases to trimming and J lost 3 bases, with 8 bases between them. Per the germline V gene, CDR1 is MNHNY and CDR2 is SVGAGI (reference sequence).

A few counts support this clonotype. The chain joins TRBV2 to TRBJ2-5; D gene ambiguous. The V and J ends lost 6 bases and 2 bases respectively, with 16 bases between them. The CDR3 length is 15 residues. Per the germline V gene, CDR1 is SNHLY and CDR2 is FYNNEI. The CDR3 DNA follows: TGTGCCAGCAGCGACATAAGGGAATCGCAAGAGACCCAGTACTTC. Its translation: CASSDIRESQETQYF.

The chain joins TRBV27 to TRBJ1-2; D is unclear. V was cut by 3 bases and J by 7 bases, with 12 bases left in between. The germline V gene has CDR1 MNHEY and CDR2 SMNVEV (reference sequence). The CDR3 is 13 residues long. CDR3 protein: CASSFGPMGGYTF. The CDR3, as DNA: TGTGCCAGCAGTTTCGGGCCAATGGGTGGCTACACCTTC.

This clonotype showed up just a few times. This chain joins TRBV27 and TRBJ1-1; D may be TRBD1 (6 bases). The CDR3 is made up of 15 amino acids. The ends were cut back, 5 bases at V and 4 bases at J, with 17 bases in the middle. Germline CDR1 reads MNHEY; CDR2 reads SMNVEV (reference sequence). The DNA of the CDR3 is TGTGCCAGCAGTGCTTCGGGGGGCGCGAGCACTGAAGCTTTCTTT. Amino acids: CASSASGGASTEAFF.

The V and J genes are TRBV7-1 and TRBJ2-5; 7 bases match TRBD1. TRBV7-1 is an ORF, with its function uncertain. The CDR3 covers 15 residues. With 7 bases clipped from V and 2 bases from J, the junction kept 10 bases outside the gene matches. The CDR3 bases are TGTGCCAGCACCCAAGACAGGGTAAAACAAGAGACCCAGTACTTC. Amino acid sequence: CASTQDRVKQETQYF.

This clonotype was recorded a few times. The chain combines TRBV7-8 with TRBJ2-7; D is ambiguous. Germline V gives CDR1 SGHVS, CDR2 FQNEAQ. The V and J ends lost 2 bases and 4 bases respectively, with 15 bases between them. CDR3 length: 15 residues. The CDR3 DNA reads TGTGCCAGCAGCTTATTCCAGGCAGAGAGGTACGAGCAGTACTTC. This sequence encodes CASSLFQAERYEQYF.

V usage is TRBV6-5 and J usage is TRBJ2-2, with 8 bases fitting TRBD2. The CDR3 spans 15 residues. The V and J ends lost 7 bases and 5 bases, in that order; junction bases with no gene match: 9. Per the germline V gene, CDR1 is MNHEY and CDR2 is SVGAGI. The CDR3 bases are TGTGCCAGCAACCACGCTACTAGCGGAACCGGGGAGCTGTTTTTT. This gives the protein CASNHATSGTGELFF.

The chain has TRBV7-3 and TRBJ2-3; D tentatively fits TRBD1 or TRBD2 (6 bases each). The germline V gene encodes CDR1 SGHTA and CDR2 FQGTGA. Trimming took off 1 base at V and 3 bases at J, with 11 bases between the two ends. This CDR3 has 15 residues. CDR3 in amino acids: CASSLKGGGTDTQYF. The CDR3 bases are TGTGCCAGCAGCTTAAAGGGGGGCGGGACAGATACGCAGTATTTT.

The V call is TRBV20-1, the J call TRBJ2-7, with 10 bases that match TRBD1. The germline V gene encodes CDR1 DFQATT and CDR2 SNEGSKA (reference sequence). Losses at the gene ends were 6 bases for V and 6 bases for J; bases not matched to a gene: 11. This CDR3 region has 14 residues. In DNA, the CDR3 is TGCAGTGCAGACACCGGGACAGGGGTTCCCGAGCAGTACTTC. It specifies CSADTGTGVPEQYF.

This clonotype came up many times. The V and J genes are TRBV7-2 and TRBJ1-1; TRBD1 is a possible D gene (6 bases). The ends were cut back, 4 bases at V and 0 bases at J, with 12 bases in the middle. Germline V gives CDR1 SGHTA, CDR2 FQGNSA. The CDR3 extends over 15 amino acids. The CDR3 nucleotides are TGTGCCAGCAGCTGGGGACAAGTAGTGAACACTGAAGCTTTCTTT. Its translation is CASSWGQVVNTEAFF.

This clonotype appeared a few times. This chain links TRBV7-9 with TRBJ1-4, with D hard to call. The germline V and J ends were trimmed by 0 bases and 8 bases, with 7 bases remaining between them. The CDR3 spans 13 residues. The germline V gene encodes CDR1 SEHNR and CDR2 FQNEAQ (reference sequence). The CDR3 reads CASSLALGEKLFF. The CDR3 DNA follows: TGTGCCAGCAGCTTAGCCTTGGGGGAAAAACTGTTTTTT.

On this clonotype: This may arise from a read error, as a much more abundant clone is one base away. The rearrangement links TRBV7-8 to TRBJ2-7; no firm D call. CDR1 is SGHVS, CDR2 FQNEAQ, per germline. This CDR3 is built from 14 residues. The chain's CDR3 is CATSFMGSSYEQYF. CDR3 nucleotide sequence: TGTGCCACCAGCTTTATGGGCTCTTCCTACGAGCAGTACTTC.

The sample holds a few counts of this clonotype. The chain couples TRBV5-4 to TRBJ1-1, with unresolved D. This CDR3 is built from 13 residues. Per germline, CDR1 SGHNT and CDR2 YYREEE (reference sequence). Between the trimmed V and J ends, which lost 1 base and 1 base, there was a span of 5 bases. This CDR3 is CASSLLQNTEAFF. CDR3 nucleotides: TGTGCCAGCAGCTTGCTCCAGAACACTGAAGCTTTCTTT.

The CDR3 bases are TGTGCCAGCAGCTATGGCTCACCTATAGGAAAACTGTTTTTT. Translation: CASSYGSPIGKLFF. The V gene is TRBV27, the J gene TRBJ1-4; D is unclear. The CDR3 is 14 amino acids. Germline V gene sequence: CDR1 MNHEY, CDR2 SMNVEV (reference sequence). V shed 6 bases and J shed 10 bases, with 18 bases lying between them.

The chain joins TRBV7-4 to TRBJ2-3, with no clear D. From germline, CDR1 is SGHVT and CDR2 SQSDAQ. This CDR3 spans 13 amino acids. The V end lost 3 bases, the J end lost 4 bases, and 8 bases lay between the germline ends. CDR3 region: CASSLSAADTQYF. The CDR3 DNA follows: TGTGCCAGCAGCTTGAGTGCGGCAGATACGCAGTATTTT.

About this clonotype itself: An end of the junction differs from the germline gene, which may be a read error. The chain uses TRBV5-3 and TRBJ2-4; D gene ambiguous. TRBV5-3 is assigned to the ORF class and has an uncertain function. The length of the CDR3 is 15 residues. Here the CDR3 reads CASSSSPMGKNIQYF. CDR3 DNA sequence: TGTGCCAGCAGCTCATCCCCTATGGGCAAAAACATTCAGTACTTC.

In this sample, this clonotype turned up a few times. The V gene is TRBV19, the J gene TRBJ1-2; D call uncertain. The V end was cut by 2 bases, the J end by 6 bases, with 16 bases between. Germline-derived CDR1 and CDR2 are LNHDA and SQIVND (reference sequence). This CDR3 contains 15 residues. In nucleotides, the CDR3 is TGTGCCAGTAGTATAATGGGAGCGGCTACCGATGGCTACACCTTC. Translated, it gives CASSIMGAATDGYTF. The complete variable domain, with remaining parts taken from reference TRBV19 and TRBJ1-2, reads DGGITQSPKYLFRKEGQNVTLSCEQNLNHDAMYWYRQDPGQGLRLIYYSQIVNDFQKGDIAEGYSVSREKKESFPLTVTSAQKNPTAFYLCASSIMGAATDGYTFGSGTRLTVV.

The J gene is TRBJ2-3, the V gene TRBV7-6; D gene unclear. CDR3 length: 13 amino acids. V lost 1 base and J 5 bases, leaving 7 bases between the germline ends. CDR1 is SGHVS, CDR2 FNYEAQ, per germline. CDR3: CASSLGSLDTQYF. In DNA, the CDR3 is TGTGCCAGCAGCTTAGGCTCGTTAGATACGCAGTATTTT.

This clonotype was detected many times. The chain couples TRBV27 to TRBJ1-5; D gene uncertain. The V gene's germline CDR1 is MNHEY and CDR2 SMNVEV (reference sequence). The CDR3 contains 13 residues. With 5 bases removed from V and 4 bases from J, the gap between germline ends came to 9 bases. CDR3 amino acids: CASSIGRNQPQHF. Here the CDR3 DNA reads TGTGCCAGCAGTATAGGCCGGAATCAGCCCCAGCATTTT.

The chain is built from TRBV5-1 and TRBJ1-1; D gene uncertain. This CDR3 is 14 amino acids long. Germline CDR1 SGHRS, CDR2 YFSETQ. With 4 bases removed from V and 1 base from J, the gap between germline ends came to 11 bases. The CDR3 loop reads CASSRDQQNTEAFF. CDR3 nucleotide sequence: TGCGCCAGCAGCCGTGACCAGCAGAACACTGAAGCTTTCTTT.

In its sample, this clonotype was seen a few times. The genes are TRBV6-1 and TRBJ2-1, with D perhaps matching TRBD1 (6 bases). This CDR3 has 15 residues. V gave up 5 bases and J gave up 9 bases, with 20 bases separating them. Germline V gene sequence: CDR1 MNHNS, CDR2 SASEGT. This chain's CDR3 is CASSLTGYPLVEQFF. CDR3 nucleotide sequence: TGTGCCAGCAGTTTAACAGGGTATCCTTTGGTTGAGCAGTTCTTC.